The present T cell receptor (beta chain) was sequenced within a study of kidney transplant recipient with SARS-CoV-2 infection. There are many counts of this clonotype. The germline V gene encodes CDR1 SGDLS and CDR2 YYNGEE. The CDR3 totals 15 residues. V dropped 4 bases and J dropped 4; count of bases not matched to a gene: 8. TCRdb called the reads again in MiXCR, with one record for every CDR3 protein. The sample includes roughly 250,000 distinct CDR3 sequences, 29% of them seen just once. The V call is TRBV9, the J call TRBJ1-2; 9 bases line up with TRBD1. The TCR originated in a male patient aged 25-45 years who had COVID-19 and was a kidney transplant recipient. Some T cells may arise from the graft donor. Sequences were derived from a blood sample, sampled at baseline and on roughly day 120 from a kidney transplant recipient. In nucleotides, the CDR3 is TGTGCCAGCAGCACCCGGACAGGGGCAAGCTATGGCTACACCTTC. Encoded protein: CASSTRTGASYGYTF.